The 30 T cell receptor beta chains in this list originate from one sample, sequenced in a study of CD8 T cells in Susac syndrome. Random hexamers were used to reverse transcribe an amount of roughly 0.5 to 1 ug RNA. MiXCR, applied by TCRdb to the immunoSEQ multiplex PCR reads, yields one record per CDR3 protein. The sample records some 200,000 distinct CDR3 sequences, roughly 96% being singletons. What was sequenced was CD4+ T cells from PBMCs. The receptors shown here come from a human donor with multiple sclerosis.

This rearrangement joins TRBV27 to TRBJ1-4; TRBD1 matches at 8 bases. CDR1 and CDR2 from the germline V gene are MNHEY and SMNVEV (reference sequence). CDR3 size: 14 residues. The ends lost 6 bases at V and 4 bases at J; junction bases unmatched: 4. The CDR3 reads CASSYGQGNEKLFF. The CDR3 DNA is TGTGCCAGCAGCTACGGACAGGGTAATGAAAAACTGTTTTTT.

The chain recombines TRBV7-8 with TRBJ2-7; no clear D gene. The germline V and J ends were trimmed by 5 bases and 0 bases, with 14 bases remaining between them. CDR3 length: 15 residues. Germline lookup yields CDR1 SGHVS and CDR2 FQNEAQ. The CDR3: CASSQYLPSSYEQYF. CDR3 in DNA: TGTGCCAGCAGCCAATACTTACCGAGCTCCTACGAGCAGTACTTC.

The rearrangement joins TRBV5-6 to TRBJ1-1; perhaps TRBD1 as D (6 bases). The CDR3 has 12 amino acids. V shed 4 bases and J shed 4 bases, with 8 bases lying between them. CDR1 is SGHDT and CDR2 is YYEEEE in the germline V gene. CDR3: CASSRTVTEAFF. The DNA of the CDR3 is TGTGCCAGCAGCCGGACAGTCACTGAAGCTTTCTTT.

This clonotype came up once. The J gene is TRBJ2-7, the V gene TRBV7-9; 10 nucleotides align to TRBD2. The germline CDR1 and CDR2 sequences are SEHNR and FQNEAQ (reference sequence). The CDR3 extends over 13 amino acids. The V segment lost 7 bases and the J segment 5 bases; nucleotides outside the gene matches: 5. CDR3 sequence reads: CASMASGSNEQYF. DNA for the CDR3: TGTGCCAGCATGGCTAGCGGGAGTAACGAGCAGTACTTC.

The CDR3 DNA is TGTGCCAGCAGTGGCCCCGGCGGGACGCAGTATTTT. Encoded protein: CASSGPGGTQYF. The chain uses TRBV12-3 or TRBV12-4 and TRBJ2-3, with a tentative D call TRBD2 (5 bases). Trimming left V 5 bases short and J 9 bases short, with 12 bases between. This CDR3 comprises 12 residues.

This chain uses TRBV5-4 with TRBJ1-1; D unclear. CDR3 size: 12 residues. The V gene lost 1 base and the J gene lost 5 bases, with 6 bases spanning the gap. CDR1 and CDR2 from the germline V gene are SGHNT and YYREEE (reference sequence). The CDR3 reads CASSLPRTEAFF. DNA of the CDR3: TGTGCCAGCAGCTTGCCCCGAACTGAAGCTTTCTTT.

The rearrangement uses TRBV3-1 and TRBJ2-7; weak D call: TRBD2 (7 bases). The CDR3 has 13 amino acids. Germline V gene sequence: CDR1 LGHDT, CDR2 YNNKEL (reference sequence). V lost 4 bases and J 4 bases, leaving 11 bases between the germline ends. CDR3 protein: CASSPSGQYEQYF. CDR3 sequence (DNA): TGTGCCAGCAGCCCTAGCGGACAGTACGAGCAGTACTTC.

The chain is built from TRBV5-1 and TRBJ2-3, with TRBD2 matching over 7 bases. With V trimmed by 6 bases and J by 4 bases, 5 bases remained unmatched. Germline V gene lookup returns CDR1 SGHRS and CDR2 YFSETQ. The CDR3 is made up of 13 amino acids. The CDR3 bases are TGCGCCAGCAACCCGGGAGGTTCAGATACGCAGTATTTT. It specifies CASNPGGSDTQYF.

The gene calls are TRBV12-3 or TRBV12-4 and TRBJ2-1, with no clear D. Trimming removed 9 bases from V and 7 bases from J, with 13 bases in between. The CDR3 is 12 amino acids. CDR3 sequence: CASKSPKNEQFF. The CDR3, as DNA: TGTGCCAGTAAGAGCCCTAAAAATGAGCAGTTCTTC.

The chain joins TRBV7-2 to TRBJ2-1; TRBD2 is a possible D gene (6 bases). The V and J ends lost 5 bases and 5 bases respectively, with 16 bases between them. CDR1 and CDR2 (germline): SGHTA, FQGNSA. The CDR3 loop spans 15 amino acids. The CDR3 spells CASSLTLGGNNEQFF. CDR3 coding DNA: TGTGCCAGCAGCCTTACCTTAGGCGGGAACAATGAGCAGTTCTTC.

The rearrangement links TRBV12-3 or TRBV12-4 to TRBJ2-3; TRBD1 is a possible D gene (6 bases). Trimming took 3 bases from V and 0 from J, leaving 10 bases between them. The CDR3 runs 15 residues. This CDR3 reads CASSLGQSSTDTQYF. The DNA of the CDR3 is TGTGCCAGCAGTTTGGGACAATCGAGCACAGATACGCAGTATTTT.

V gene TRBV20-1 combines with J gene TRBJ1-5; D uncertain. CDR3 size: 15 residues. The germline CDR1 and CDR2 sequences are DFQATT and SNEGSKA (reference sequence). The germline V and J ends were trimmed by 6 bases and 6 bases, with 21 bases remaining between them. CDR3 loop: CSALGSANTFQPQHF. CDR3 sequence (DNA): TGCAGTGCCCTCGGGTCCGCTAATACCTTTCAGCCCCAGCATTTT.

The CDR3 bases are TGCAGTGCTGCCAGGGAAAACATTCAGTACTTC. As protein: CSAARENIQYF. This chain links TRBV20-1 with TRBJ2-4; D may be TRBD1 (5 bases). From germline, CDR1 is DFQATT and CDR2 SNEGSKA (reference sequence). This CDR3 has 11 amino acids. With 5 bases removed from V and 5 bases from J, the gap between germline ends came to 7 bases.

The CDR3 protein is CASWTQAGGVHMEQFF. The CDR3 region has the DNA TGTGCCAGCTGGACCCAGGCCGGCGGGGTCCATATGGAGCAGTTCTTC. The rearrangement joins TRBV27 to TRBJ2-1; TRBD2 might be the D (6 bases). CDR1 MNHEY and CDR2 SMNVEV come from the germline V gene (reference sequence). The V gene lost 8 bases and the J gene lost 10 bases, with 27 bases spanning the gap. The CDR3 covers 16 residues.

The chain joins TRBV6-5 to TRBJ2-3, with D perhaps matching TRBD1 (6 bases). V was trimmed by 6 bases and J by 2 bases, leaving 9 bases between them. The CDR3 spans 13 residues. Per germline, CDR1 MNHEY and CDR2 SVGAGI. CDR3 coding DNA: TGTGCCAGCAGGGACAGAGTCACAGATACGCAGTATTTT. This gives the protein CASRDRVTDTQYF.

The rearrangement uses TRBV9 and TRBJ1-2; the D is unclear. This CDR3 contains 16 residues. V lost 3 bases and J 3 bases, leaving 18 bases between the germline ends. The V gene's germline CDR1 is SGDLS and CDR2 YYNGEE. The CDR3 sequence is CASSAGGPQRHYGYTF. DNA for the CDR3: TGTGCCAGCAGCGCAGGCGGGCCTCAGAGGCACTATGGCTACACCTTC. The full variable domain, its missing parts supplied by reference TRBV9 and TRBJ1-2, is DSGVTQTPKHLITATGQRVTLRCSPRSGDLSVYWYQQSLDQGLQFLIQYYNGEERAKGNILERFSAQQFPDLHSELNLSSLELGDSALYFCASSAGGPQRHYGYTFGSGTRLTVV.

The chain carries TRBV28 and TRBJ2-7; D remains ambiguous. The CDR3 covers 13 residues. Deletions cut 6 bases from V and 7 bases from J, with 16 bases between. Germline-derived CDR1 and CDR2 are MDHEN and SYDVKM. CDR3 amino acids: CASRLTYNREQYF. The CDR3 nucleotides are TGTGCCAGCAGGTTGACTTATAATAGGGAGCAGTACTTC.

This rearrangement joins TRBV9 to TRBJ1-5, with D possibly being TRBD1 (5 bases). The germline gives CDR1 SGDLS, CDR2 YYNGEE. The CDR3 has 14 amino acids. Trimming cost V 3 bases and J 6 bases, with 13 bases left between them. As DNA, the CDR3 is TGTGCCAGCAGCGCTCAGGGTTTGAGTCAGCCCCAGCATTTT. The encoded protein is CASSAQGLSQPQHF.

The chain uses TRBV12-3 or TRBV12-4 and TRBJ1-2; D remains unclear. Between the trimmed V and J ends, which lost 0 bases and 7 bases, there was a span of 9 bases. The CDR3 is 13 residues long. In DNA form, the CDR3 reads TGTGCCAGCAGTTTAGCCCCCAGCCGTGGCTACACCTTC. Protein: CASSLAPSRGYTF.

The CDR3 loop is CASPWGHSGANVLTF. The CDR3 region has the DNA TGTGCCAGCCCTTGGGGGCACTCTGGGGCCAACGTCCTGACTTTC. The V call is TRBV7-9, the J call TRBJ2-6, with TRBD1 as a possible D gene (6 bases). V shed 8 bases and J shed 0 bases, with 11 bases lying between them. The CDR3 runs to 15 residues. Germline loops: CDR1 SEHNR, CDR2 FQNEAQ (reference sequence). The entire variable domain, with the rest obtained from reference TRBV7-9 and TRBJ2-6, is as follows: DTGVSQNPRHKITKRGQNVTFRCDPISEHNRLYWYRQTLGQGPEFLTYFQNEAQLEKSRLLSDRFSAERPKGSFSTLEIQRTEQGDSAMYLCASPWGHSGANVLTFGAGSRLTVL.

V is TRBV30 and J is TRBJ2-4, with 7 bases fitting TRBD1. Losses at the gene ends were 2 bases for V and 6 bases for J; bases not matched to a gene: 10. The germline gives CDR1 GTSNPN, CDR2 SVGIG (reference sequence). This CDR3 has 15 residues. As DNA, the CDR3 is TGTGCCTGGAGTCCAGCCGGGACAGCAATAAACATTCAGTACTTC. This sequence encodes CAWSPAGTAINIQYF.

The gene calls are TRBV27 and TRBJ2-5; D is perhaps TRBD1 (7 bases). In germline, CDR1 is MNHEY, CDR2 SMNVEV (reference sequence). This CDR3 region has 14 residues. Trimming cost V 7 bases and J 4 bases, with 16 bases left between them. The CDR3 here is CASKTGRKGETQYF. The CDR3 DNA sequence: TGTGCCAGCAAGACAGGGAGGAAGGGAGAGACCCAGTACTTC.

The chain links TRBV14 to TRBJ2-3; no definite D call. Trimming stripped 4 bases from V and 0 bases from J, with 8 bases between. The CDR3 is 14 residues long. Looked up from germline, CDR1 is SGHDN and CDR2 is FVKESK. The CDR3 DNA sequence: TGTGCCAGCAGCCCGATGACCAGCACAGATACGCAGTATTTT. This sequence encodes CASSPMTSTDTQYF.

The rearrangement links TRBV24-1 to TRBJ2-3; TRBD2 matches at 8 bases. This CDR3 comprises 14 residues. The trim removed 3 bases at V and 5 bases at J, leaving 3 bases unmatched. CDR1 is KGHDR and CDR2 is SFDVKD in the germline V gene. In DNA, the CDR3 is TGTGCCACCAGTGATCCGGGGGGGGAAGATACGCAGTATTTT. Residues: CATSDPGGEDTQYF.

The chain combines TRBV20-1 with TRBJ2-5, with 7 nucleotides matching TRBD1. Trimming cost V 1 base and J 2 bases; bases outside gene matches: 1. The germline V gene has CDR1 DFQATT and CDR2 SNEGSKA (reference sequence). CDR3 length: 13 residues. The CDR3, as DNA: TGCAGTGCTAGAGGCAGGGGGCAAGAGACCCAGTACTTC. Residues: CSARGRGQETQYF.

CDR3 amino acids: CASSLAHSLETQYF. CDR3 coding DNA: TGTGCCAGCAGCTTGGCCCACAGCTTGGAGACCCAGTACTTC. The chain has TRBV5-4 and TRBJ2-5; D is ambiguous. Germline values: CDR1 SGHNT, CDR2 YYREEE (reference sequence). Between the trimmed V and J ends, which lost 0 bases and 5 bases, there was a span of 11 bases. This CDR3 is 14 amino acids long.

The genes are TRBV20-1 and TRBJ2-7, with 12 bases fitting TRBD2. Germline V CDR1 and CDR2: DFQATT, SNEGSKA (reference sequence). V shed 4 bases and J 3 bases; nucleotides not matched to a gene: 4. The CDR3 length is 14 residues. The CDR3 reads CSAILAGGSYEQYF. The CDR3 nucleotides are TGCAGTGCTATACTAGCGGGGGGAAGCTACGAGCAGTACTTC.

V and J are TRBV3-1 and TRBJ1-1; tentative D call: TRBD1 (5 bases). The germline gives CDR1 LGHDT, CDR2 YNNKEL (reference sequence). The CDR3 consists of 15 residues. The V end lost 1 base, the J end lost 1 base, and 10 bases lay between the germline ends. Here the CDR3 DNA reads TGTGCCAGCAGCCAAGTACAGGCGAGGAACACTGAAGCTTTCTTT. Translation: CASSQVQARNTEAFF.

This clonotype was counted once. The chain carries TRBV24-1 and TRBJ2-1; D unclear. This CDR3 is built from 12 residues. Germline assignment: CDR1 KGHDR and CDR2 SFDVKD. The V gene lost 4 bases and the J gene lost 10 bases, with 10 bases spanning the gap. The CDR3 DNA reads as TGTGCCACCAGTGACCGAACAGAGGAGCAGTTCTTC. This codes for CATSDRTEEQFF.

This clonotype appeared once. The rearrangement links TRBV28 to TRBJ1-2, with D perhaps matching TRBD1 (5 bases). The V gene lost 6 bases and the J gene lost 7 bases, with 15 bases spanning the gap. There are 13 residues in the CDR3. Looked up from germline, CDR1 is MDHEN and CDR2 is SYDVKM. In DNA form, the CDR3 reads TGTGCCAGCAGACCGCAGGACACCCTTGGCTACACCTTC. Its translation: CASRPQDTLGYTF.